These 5 T cell receptor beta chains came from one sample sequenced in a study of regulatory T cells in long-lasting Graves disease. Time point: newly diagnosed GD, antithyroid drugs for less than 3 months. Researchers made the TCR library from RNA that was extracted from PBMCs. TCR beta libraries were built with iRepertoire HTBI primers and Arm-PCR of CDR3 regions. A single record per CDR3 protein comes from TCRdb applying MiXCR to the multiplex PCR reads. Among 420,000 or so distinct CDR3 sequences listed, about 17% were seen once. This sample also belongs to another study, concerning T cells in Graves' hyperthyroidism and ophthalmopathy.

This specimen was peripheral blood mononuclear cells (PBMCs), taken at new diagnosis, from a patient treated with antithyroid drugs. The receptors stem from a woman under 30 with Graves disease.

The V gene is TRBV6-2 or TRBV6-3, the J gene TRBJ2-1, with TRBD2 identical over 9 bases. The trim removed 3 bases at V and 3 bases at J, leaving 3 bases unmatched. Germline CDR1 is MNHEY and CDR2 is SVGEGT. The CDR3 consists of 15 residues. The CDR3 DNA sequence: TGTGCCAGCAGTTATGTACTAGCGGGCTACAATGAGCAGTTCTTC. Encoded protein: CASSYVLAGYNEQFF.

This clonotype was counted between two and nine times. The chain uses TRBV9 and TRBJ2-7, with 9 bases matching TRBD2. The CDR3 extends over 14 amino acids. J was trimmed by 5 bases and V by 0 bases; bases with no gene match: 3. Germline loops: CDR1 SGDLS, CDR2 YYNGEE. The CDR3 DNA is TGTGCCAGCAGCGTAGAGGGACTAGCCGACGAGCAGTACTTC. Translated: CASSVEGLADEQYF. The full variable domain, completed using reference TRBV9 and TRBJ2-7, is DSGVTQTPKHLITATGQRVTLRCSPRSGDLSVYWYQQSLDQGLQFLIQYYNGEERAKGNILERFSAQQFPDLHSELNLSSLELGDSALYFCASSVEGLADEQYFGPGTRLTVT.

In its sample, this clonotype was seen many times. The gene calls are TRBV20-1 and TRBJ2-2; 11 bases fit TRBD2. The ends lost 0 bases at V and 5 bases at J; junction bases unmatched: 5. The CDR3 is 16 amino acids. The V gene's germline CDR1 is DFQATT and CDR2 SNEGSKA (reference sequence). CDR3 sequence reads: CSARDSLAGETGELFF. CDR3 DNA: TGCAGTGCTAGAGATTCACTAGCGGGAGAGACCGGGGAGCTGTTTTTT.

The chain combines TRBV19 with TRBJ1-2, with TRBD1 identical over 7 bases. Germline V gene data show CDR1 as LNHDA and CDR2 as SQIVND (reference sequence). The length of the CDR3 is 11 residues. Germline trimming cut 6 bases from V and 8 bases from J; bases unmatched to any gene: 3. As DNA, the CDR3 is TGTGCCAGTAGAAGGACAGGCGGCTACACCTTC. Its translation is CASRRTGGYTF. Full variable domain (outside the CDR3, taken from reference TRBV19 and TRBJ1-2): DGGITQSPKYLFRKEGQNVTLSCEQNLNHDAMYWYRQDPGQGLRLIYYSQIVNDFQKGDIAEGYSVSREKKESFPLTVTSAQKNPTAFYLCASRRTGGYTFGSGTRLTVV.

This clonotype was observed at least ten times. The J gene is TRBJ2-1, the V gene TRBV6-2 or TRBV6-3; tentatively, D is TRBD2 (6 bases). From germline, CDR1 is MNHEY and CDR2 SVGEGT. V lost 2 bases and J 4 bases, leaving 6 bases between the germline ends. This CDR3 spans 13 amino acids. In DNA, the CDR3 is TGTGCCAGCAGTTACGCGGGGTACAATGAGCAGTTCTTC. Translated, it gives CASSYAGYNEQFF.